This TCR beta chain was found in a study of shared clonotypes between healthy human individuals. Germline values: CDR1 SGHVS, CDR2 FQNEAQ. The V segment lost 6 bases and the J segment 4 bases; nucleotides outside the gene matches: 22. This CDR3 region has 21 residues. About 30,000 T cell genomes, or approximately 190 ng DNA, went into the sorted-subset replicate PCRs. Libraries were prepared by immunoSEQ multiplex PCR; TCRdb keeps only in-frame clonotypes and omits some of them. The table lists about 1.5 million clones, approximately 98% of them singletons, with 0.45% in the top ten. The chain couples TRBV7-8 to TRBJ2-2, with 11 nucleotides matching TRBD2. The TCR originated in a young man in good health. What was sequenced was naive CD4+ T cells sorted from blood. Subset meaning: CD45RA+ positively selected. In DNA, the CDR3 is TGTGCCAGCAGAGAGCCGGGGCCGCAGACTAGCGGGGCAAGGTTCACCGGGGAGCTGTTTTTT. Translating it yields CASREPGPQTSGARFTGELFF. Full variable domain (outside the CDR3, taken from reference TRBV7-8 and TRBJ2-2): GAGVSQSPRYKVAKRGQDVALRCDPISGHVSLFWYQQALGQGPEFLTYFQNEAQLDKSGLPSDRFFAERPEGSVSTLKIQRTQQEDSAVYLCASREPGPQTSGARFTGELFFGEGSRLTVL.